These T cell receptor beta chains were read from a single sample in a study of T-cell memory formation after mild COVID-19. TCRdb independently ran MiXCR on the 5' RACE reads; one entry per CDR3 protein. The profile shows 450,000 to 700,000 distinct CDR3 sequences, about a sixth of them singletons. The sequenced material came from PBMCs or a T cell subset sorted from them (not recorded which). These receptor sequences come from an adult woman who had mild COVID-19 (a few samples of this study predate the infection). Cell type and time point are not known. Each CDR3 is given with its conserved first and last residue.

J gene | V gene | CDR3 protein
TRBJ2-5 | TRBV5-1 | CASSLAPGNQETQYF
TRBJ1-1 | TRBV7-3 | CASSLTGTGASTEAFF
TRBJ1-2 | TRBV20-1 | CSARQRGQVIGGYTF
TRBJ2-7 | TRBV6-2/TRBV6-3 | CASSYGVAGGGEQYF
TRBJ2-3 | TRBV6-2/TRBV6-3 | CASSDTVAGGPGDTQYF
TRBJ2-2 | TRBV4-3 | CASTTGTTNTGELFF
TRBJ2-7 | TRBV5-1 | CASSLGHRNTYEQYF
TRBJ1-5 | TRBV5-1 | CASSEGQDGQPQHF
TRBJ2-1 | TRBV11-3 | CASSSDPTGHEQFF
TRBJ1-2 | TRBV5-1 | CASSGRDSRVNGYTF
TRBJ2-7 | TRBV20-1 | CSAVPPGESYEQYF
TRBJ2-1 | TRBV12-3/TRBV12-4 | CASSLPAGVSYNEQFF
TRBJ2-1 | TRBV5-6 | CASSSVVEQFF
TRBJ1-1 | TRBV10-2 | CASSDQTPGNTEAFF
TRBJ2-5 | TRBV5-6 | CASSIGRSRGETQYF
TRBJ2-1 | TRBV7-3 | CASSLGTSSNEQFF
TRBJ2-7 | TRBV5-4 | CASSSKSNSYEQYF
TRBJ2-3 | TRBV29-1 | CSVEDPGRGSRDTQYF
TRBJ2-5 | TRBV7-6 | CASSLDTGAAETQYF
TRBJ2-7 | TRBV3-1 | CASSQGTGSDEQYF
TRBJ2-1 | TRBV7-9 | CASSLIGGGPYNEQFF
TRBJ2-5 | TRBV5-1 | CASSLALWTSGGTKETQYF
TRBJ2-2 | TRBV7-9 | CASSPGGNTGELFF
TRBJ2-5 | TRBV27 | CASSSGTNLQETQYF
TRBJ2-1 | TRBV15 | CATEGGLASYNEQFF
TRBJ2-5 | TRBV20-1 | CSARSSGLAFQETQYF
TRBJ2-5 | TRBV4-3 | CASSQDFITATGTQYF
TRBJ2-4 | TRBV27 | CASSSLTSGNFIWAKNIQYF
TRBJ2-7 | TRBV20-1 | CSARPRDRTYYEQYF
TRBJ2-1 | TRBV5-1 | CASSLLLAGVEDEQFF
TRBJ2-7 | TRBV4-1 | CASSQDNVGHEQYF
TRBJ2-1 | TRBV11-2 | CASSLGARYNEQFF
TRBJ1-2 | TRBV24-1 | CATSDSGTERYGYTF
TRBJ2-2 | TRBV9 | CASSVAVQREGPGELFF
TRBJ2-6 | TRBV7-9 | CASSPGQLSSGANVLTF
TRBJ2-7 | TRBV5-4 | CASSLDSKSYEQYF
TRBJ1-1 | TRBV6-5 | CASSYSASGTEAFF
TRBJ1-5 | TRBV4-1 | CASSSRDRDLQPQHF
TRBJ2-7 | TRBV7-8 | CASSFAPGPYEQYF
TRBJ2-3 | TRBV4-3 | CASSHGTSSTDTQYF
TRBJ2-3 | TRBV5-4 | CASSGGGRKDTQYF
TRBJ1-3 | TRBV6-4 | CASSDSRWGPSGNTIYF
TRBJ2-2 | TRBV5-1 | CASSLRTSGGPANTGELFF
TRBJ2-7 | TRBV2 | CASEGGGAYEQYF
TRBJ2-5 | TRBV20-1 | CSARKPGTGGTQETQYF
TRBJ2-3 | TRBV4-3 | CASSSRGSSTDTQYF
TRBJ1-4 | TRBV5-1 | CASRPPGTGRDNEKLFF
TRBJ2-1 | TRBV19 | CASSIDSGLAGLNEQFF
TRBJ2-3 | TRBV5-1 | CASSLGQREREGITDTQYF
TRBJ2-2 | TRBV7-3 | CASSATSGVTGELFF
TRBJ1-5 | TRBV20-1 | CSARAGGGVQPQHF
TRBJ1-1 | TRBV30 | CAITWGPPNTEAFF